The source of this T cell receptor beta chain is a study of monozygotic twins with inflammatory bowel disease. Study results and limitations: With others, IBD patients shared fewer clonotypes than healthy twins did, especially with disease activity.

The template switching step added UMIs that contained a 6-nucleotide sample barcode. Both the TCRalpha cDNA and the TCRbeta cDNA were taken through two nested PCRs, lasting approximately 17 and 9 cycles. TCRdb re-called the 5' RACE reads and catalogs CDR3 proteins one per entry, DNA excluded. The ten most abundant clones cover more than 1.5% of a sample with approximately 100,000 distinct CDR3 sequences. Comment on this clonotype: Its cognate antigen is unknown.

This CDR3 spans 13 amino acids. Germline V CDR1 and CDR2: SGHAT, FQNNGV. The sequence came from a human donor with ulcerative colitis or Crohn's disease, or a healthy co-twin of an affected twin (not recorded which). The rearrangement uses TRBV11-2 and TRBJ2-1; TCRdb's D call of TRBD1 is untestable without DNA. The sample comprised blood. The CDR3 protein is CASSPNRELEQFF.